The 21 T cell receptor beta chains below all came from one sample that was sequenced in a study of T cells after yellow fever vaccination. MiXCR, applied by TCRdb to the 5' RACE reads, yields one record per CDR3 protein. The sample includes about 340,000 distinct CDR3 sequences, around 13% of them seen just once. The sample here was CD4+ T cells sorted from PBMCs, taken 15 days after the yellow fever booster vaccination. Receptors originate from a man between 18 and 29 years old who received the YFV17D yellow fever vaccine.

This clonotype was seen at least ten times. The rearrangement joins TRBV5-1 to TRBJ2-5; D is perhaps TRBD1 or TRBD2 (5 bases each). There are 14 residues in the CDR3. Germline lookup yields CDR1 SGHRS and CDR2 YFSETQ. V was trimmed by 0 bases and J by 5 bases, leaving 11 bases between them. CDR3 in DNA: TGCGCCAGCAGCTTGGTGGGGCCGGGGGAGACCCAGTACTTC. Its translation is CASSLVGPGETQYF.

About this clonotype itself: At one end, the junction sequence differs from germline, possibly due to a read error. Here the CDR3 reads CASSVDRVNSETQYF. In DNA, the CDR3 is TGTGCCAGCAGCGTAGACAGGGTCAACTCAGAGACCCAGTACTTC. The chain links TRBV11-2 to TRBJ2-5, with 7 bases matching TRBD1. The CDR3 extends over 15 amino acids. CDR1 and CDR2 from the germline V gene are SGHAT and FQNNGV.

The chain is built from TRBV20-1 and TRBJ2-5, with TRBD1 as a possible D gene (6 bases). Looked up from germline, CDR1 is DFQATT and CDR2 is SNEGSKA (reference sequence). The V end was cut by 6 bases, the J end by 7 bases, with 21 bases between. This CDR3 comprises 14 residues. The CDR3 nucleotides are TGCAGTGCCCCACCAACAGGGAATCCTTGGACCCAGTACTTC. Its translation is CSAPPTGNPWTQYF.

This clonotype was counted ten times or more. The V and J genes are TRBV4-2 and TRBJ2-1; the D gene is possibly TRBD2 (6 bases). V lost 1 base, J lost 5 bases, and 21 bases lay in between. The CDR3 sequence is 18 residues long. Germline V gene sequence: CDR1 LGHNA, CDR2 YNFKEQ. The CDR3 here is CASSQGRLARGSNNEQFF. CDR3 DNA sequence: TGTGCCAGCAGCCAAGGTCGGCTAGCTCGGGGGTCCAACAATGAGCAGTTCTTC.

This clonotype was seen at least ten times. V usage is TRBV12-3 or TRBV12-4 and J usage is TRBJ2-2, with D unclear. This CDR3 region has 14 residues. V lost 2 bases and J lost 6, with 10 bases in between. The DNA for the CDR3 is TGTGCCAGCAGTTTAAGTTTGGTCGCCGGGGAGCTGTTTTTT. It specifies CASSLSLVAGELFF.

This clonotype has a handful of counts. V usage is TRBV6-2 or TRBV6-3 and J usage is TRBJ1-2, with no clear D. The CDR3 covers 11 residues. The ends were cut back, 2 bases at V and 8 bases at J, with 6 bases in the middle. Looked up from germline, CDR1 is MNHEY and CDR2 is SVGEGT. In nucleotides, the CDR3 is TGTGCCAGCAGTTACGATCTCGGCTACACCTTC. Translation gives CASSYDLGYTF.

This clonotype was detected only a few times. The J gene is TRBJ2-3, the V gene TRBV11-2; a weak D match, TRBD1 (6 bases). Per germline, CDR1 SGHAT and CDR2 FQNNGV. CDR3 length: 11 residues. Trimming cost V 4 bases and J 11 bases, with 10 bases left between them. The CDR3, as DNA: TGTGCCAGCAGCTCGGTCAGGGGGCAGTATTTT. Protein sequence: CASSSVRGQYF.

This clonotype was seen a few times. The gene calls are TRBV5-1 and TRBJ1-1; 7 bases line up with TRBD1. The J segment lost 4 bases and the V segment lost 5 bases, leaving 5 bases of the junction unmatched. The CDR3 sequence is 13 residues long. Germline V gene data show CDR1 as SGHRS and CDR2 as YFSETQ. CDR3 DNA: TGCGCCAGCAGGGAGGGGGCTAGCACTGAAGCTTTCTTT. Translating it yields CASREGASTEAFF.

The V call is TRBV9, the J call TRBJ1-2, with TRBD1 matching 7 bases. This CDR3 comprises 15 residues. Germline-derived CDR1 and CDR2 are SGDLS and YYNGEE. Germline trimming cut 0 bases from V and 5 bases from J; bases unmatched to any gene: 7. CDR3 DNA sequence: TGTGCCAGCAGCGTAGCTCCGGGACAGCAGTATGGCTACACCTTC. Translated, it gives CASSVAPGQQYGYTF.

In this sample, this clonotype turned up a few times. CDR3 residues: CASSQVAGGQGYGYTF. The CDR3 bases are TGCGCCAGCAGCCAAGTCGCGGGGGGACAGGGCTATGGCTACACCTTC. The chain couples TRBV4-3 to TRBJ1-2; 9 bases are shared with TRBD1. Trimming removed 1 base from V and 4 bases from J; junction bases left unmatched: 7. Germline CDR1 reads LGHNA; CDR2 reads YSLEER. The CDR3 consists of 16 residues.

The chain recombines TRBV7-6 with TRBJ2-5; D call uncertain. The germline V gene has CDR1 SGHVS and CDR2 FNYEAQ. V lost 4 bases, J lost 2 bases, and 14 bases lay in between. This CDR3 is 15 amino acids long. CDR3 amino acids: CASSSLSGRQETQYF. CDR3 DNA: TGTGCCAGCAGCTCCCTCTCGGGCAGGCAAGAGACCCAGTACTTC.

The chain carries TRBV6-1 and TRBJ2-1; D might be TRBD2 (6 bases). Germline V lookup: CDR1 MNHNS, CDR2 SASEGT. V lost 10 bases and J 10 bases, leaving 26 bases between the germline ends. The CDR3 spans 15 residues. Here the CDR3 reads CATFLGGLPGGEQFF. Here the CDR3 DNA reads TGTGCCACCTTCCTGGGGGGTCTTCCCGGTGGGGAGCAGTTCTTC.

A few counts support this clonotype. This chain connects TRBV6-2 or TRBV6-3 to TRBJ2-7; 8 bases match TRBD1. CDR3 size: 14 residues. V gave up 2 bases and J gave up 2 bases; unmatched junction bases: 2. Germline values: CDR1 MNHEY, CDR2 SVGEGT. CDR3 in amino acids: CASSYRQGTYEQYV. As DNA, the CDR3 is TGTGCCAGCAGTTACCGACAGGGGACCTACGAGCAGTACGTC.

The chain is built from TRBV7-9 and TRBJ2-1; maybe TRBD2 (5 bases). The germline CDR1 and CDR2 sequences are SEHNR and FQNEAQ (reference sequence). Trimming cost V 1 base and J 4 bases, with 14 bases left between them. The CDR3 is made up of 16 amino acids. CDR3 region: CASSLGGWVAYNEQFF. The CDR3 DNA is TGTGCCAGCAGCTTAGGAGGGTGGGTGGCTTACAATGAGCAGTTCTTC.

Of note for this clonotype: Compared with germline, one end of the junction differs, possibly owing to a read error. The chain combines TRBV20-1 with TRBJ2-3, with D uncertain. The CDR3 covers 11 residues. Germline V gene data show CDR1 as DFQATT and CDR2 as SNEGSKA (reference sequence). CDR3 region: CSDRVGDTQYF. The CDR3 coding sequence is TGCAGTGATAGAGTTGGCGATACGCAGTATTTT.

The sample holds a few counts of this clonotype. This rearrangement joins TRBV7-9 to TRBJ1-6; possible D gene TRBD1, 5 bases. Germline V gene lookup returns CDR1 SEHNR and CDR2 FQNEAQ (reference sequence). With 2 bases removed from V and 10 bases from J, the gap between germline ends came to 15 bases. The CDR3 is made up of 15 amino acids. In nucleotides, the CDR3 is TGTGCCAGCAGCTTATGGTCCAGGGCAGAATCACCCCTCCACTTT. It specifies CASSLWSRAESPLHF.

This clonotype was observed a few times. This chain joins TRBV9 and TRBJ2-5; the D gene could be TRBD1 or TRBD2 (5 bases each). V was pared by 0 bases and J by 3 bases, with 9 bases between. This CDR3 spans 14 amino acids. CDR1 SGDLS and CDR2 YYNGEE come from the germline V gene. This CDR3 reads CASSVDGAKETQYF. The CDR3 DNA reads as TGTGCCAGCAGCGTAGACGGGGCAAAAGAGACCCAGTACTTC.

The chain couples TRBV7-9 to TRBJ2-7; 8 bases agree with TRBD1. The CDR3 covers 13 residues. Trimming cost V 6 bases and J 4 bases; bases outside gene matches: 5. Germline V gives CDR1 SEHNR, CDR2 FQNEAQ (reference sequence). CDR3 in amino acids: CASRSGGKYEQYF. As DNA, the CDR3 is TGTGCCAGCAGATCAGGGGGCAAATACGAGCAGTACTTC.

There are a few counts of this clonotype. The V call is TRBV28, the J call TRBJ1-4, with D perhaps TRBD1 (6 bases). Germline-derived CDR1 and CDR2 are MDHEN and SYDVKM. The CDR3 loop spans 15 amino acids. Trimming cost V 7 bases and J 7 bases, with 19 bases left between them. The CDR3 loop reads CASTSPYGGGEKLFF. For the CDR3, the DNA is TGTGCCAGCACCTCCCCCTACGGGGGCGGTGAAAAACTGTTTTTT.

The chain is built from TRBV10-3 and TRBJ1-1; the D is unclear. This CDR3 has 13 amino acids. The germline V gene encodes CDR1 ENHRY and CDR2 SYGVKD. Trimming took off 4 bases at V and 1 base at J, with 7 bases between the two ends. The CDR3 spells CAISATENTEAFF. The CDR3 nucleotides read TGTGCCATCAGTGCCACAGAGAACACTGAAGCTTTCTTT.

This clonotype was counted only a few times. The rearrangement links TRBV3-1 to TRBJ1-2; D is ambiguous. The V and J ends lost 4 bases and 7 bases respectively, with 13 bases between them. Germline values: CDR1 LGHDT, CDR2 YNNKEL (reference sequence). CDR3 length: 13 amino acids. CDR3 bases: TGTGCCAGCAGCCCTCAAGAGGCGCGTGGCTACACCTTC. It codes for CASSPQEARGYTF. Filled out from reference TRBV3-1 and TRBJ1-2, the complete variable domain reads DTAVSQTPKYLVTQMGNDKSIKCEQNLGHDTMYWYKQDSKKFLKIMFSYNNKELIINETVPNRFSPKSPDKAHLNLHINSLELGDSAVYFCASSPQEARGYTFGSGTRLTVV.